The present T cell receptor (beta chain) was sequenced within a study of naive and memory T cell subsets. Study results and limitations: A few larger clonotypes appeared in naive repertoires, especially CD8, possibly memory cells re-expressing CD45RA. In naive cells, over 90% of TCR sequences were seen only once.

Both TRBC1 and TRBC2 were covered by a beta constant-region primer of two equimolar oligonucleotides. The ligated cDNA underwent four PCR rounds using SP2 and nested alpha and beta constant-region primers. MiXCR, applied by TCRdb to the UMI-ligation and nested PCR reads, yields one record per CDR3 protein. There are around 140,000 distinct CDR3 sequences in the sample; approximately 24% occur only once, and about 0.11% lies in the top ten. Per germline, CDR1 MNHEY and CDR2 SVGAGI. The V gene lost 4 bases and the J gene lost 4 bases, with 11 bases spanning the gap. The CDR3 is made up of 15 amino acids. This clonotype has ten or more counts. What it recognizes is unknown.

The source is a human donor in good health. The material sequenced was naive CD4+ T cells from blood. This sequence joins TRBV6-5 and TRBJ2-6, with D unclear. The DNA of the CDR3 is TGTGCCAGCAGTTCTTCAGTAGGCGGGGCCAACGTCCTGACTTTC. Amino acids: CASSSSVGGANVLTF.